The 5 T cell receptor beta chains below all came from one sample that was sequenced in a study of T cell responses to AZD1222 COVID-19 vaccine. Only in-frame clones appear in the TCRdb table, and some are missing; sequencing was by immunoSEQ multiplex PCR. The sample carries around 120,000 clones, 88% recorded once. Source: peripheral blood, taken on day 0 of MenACWY control vaccination. These receptor sequences come from an adult in good health.

The V call is TRBV9, the J call TRBJ1-2; the match to TRBD1 covers 7 bases. The ends lost 4 bases at V and 4 bases at J; junction bases unmatched: 13. The germline CDR1 and CDR2 sequences are SGDLS and YYNGEE. This CDR3 region has 16 residues. DNA of the CDR3: TGTGCCAGCAGCCCCGGTAGGGGGCGCATCGGCTATGGCTACACCTTC. As protein: CASSPGRGRIGYGYTF.

This chain uses TRBV19 with TRBJ2-5; D uncertain. Germline V gene sequence: CDR1 LNHDA, CDR2 SQIVND (reference sequence). The V and J ends lost 3 bases and 1 base respectively, with 12 bases between them. The CDR3 loop spans 15 amino acids. CDR3 region: CASSMPTGLQETQYF. In DNA, the CDR3 is TGTGCCAGTAGTATGCCCACCGGGCTCCAAGAGACCCAGTACTTC. Using reference TRBV19 and TRBJ2-5 for the parts outside the CDR3, the full variable domain is DGGITQSPKYLFRKEGQNVTLSCEQNLNHDAMYWYRQDPGQGLRLIYYSQIVNDFQKGDIAEGYSVSREKKESFPLTVTSAQKNPTAFYLCASSMPTGLQETQYFGPGTRLLVL.

This chain uses TRBV2 with TRBJ1-6; D ambiguous. CDR1 and CDR2 from the germline V gene are SNHLY and FYNNEI. V shed 4 bases and J shed 6 bases, with 13 bases lying between them. CDR3 length equals 15 residues. The CDR3: CASSVGRSSNSPLHF. Written as DNA, the CDR3 is TGTGCCAGCAGTGTTGGGCGGTCGTCTAATTCACCCCTCCACTTT.

The V and J genes are TRBV18 and TRBJ2-1, with D possibly called TRBD1 or TRBD2 (5 bases each). From germline, CDR1 is KGHSH and CDR2 LQKENI. The V end lost 6 bases, the J end lost 1 base, and 13 bases lay between the germline ends. The CDR3 has 15 amino acids. For the CDR3, the DNA is TGTGCCAGCTCTCCCCCGGGACGGTCCTACAATGAGCAGTTCTTC. Translated: CASSPPGRSYNEQFF.

The chain carries TRBV27 and TRBJ2-1; a weak D match, TRBD1 (6 bases). The CDR3 covers 18 residues. CDR1 is MNHEY, CDR2 SMNVEV, per germline (reference sequence). V lost 6 bases and J lost 6, with 27 bases in between. In DNA form, the CDR3 reads TGTGCCAGCAGCCGTGAATCGACAGGCCGACTCCTAGGCAATGAGCAGTTCTTC. It yields the protein CASSRESTGRLLGNEQFF.